Listed here is a single T cell receptor beta chain. This clone occurred a few times. The sample holds no much larger clone one base away, and base qualities are not on file. Libraries were built with the immunoSEQ multiplex PCR assay. In most patients, genomic DNA was isolated using the Qiagen DNeasy Blood and Tissue Kit and sent frozen to Adaptive Biotechnologies for TCR sequencing. For most patients, high-throughput TCR-beta CDR3 sequencing of genomic DNA was performed by Adaptive Biotechnologies. Under the source paper's analysis protocol: TCR sequencing data were retrieved from Adaptive's ImmunoSEQ software for about 17 patients, whereas a few other patients were processed with MiXCR and VDJtools. To correct CD4 versus CD8 sorting errors, any sequence found in both subsets at a frequency ratio below 5:1 was removed. CDR3 nucleotide sequences shared between donor and recipient were removed because their origin could not be assigned. At least 2-fold expansion over unstimulated cells and a minimum CFSE-low frequency of 0.002% (template counts) or 0.001% (read counts) were required for clones to be classified as alloreactive. Clones were considered mappable if detected in sequenced pre-transplant spleen, lymph node, or MLR CFSE-low populations of the donor or recipient. Cumulative frequency of alloreactive clones was calculated as a percentage of all sequences weighted by copy number. What TCRdb holds here is the immuneACCESS table cut down to in-frame rearrangements. Part of the clones is not present; checked against another copy, under half of the missing clones reflect an unresolved V gene, and the others are unexplained. D and trimming come from the DNA, and the V and J calls and clone size come from that table. This sample has about 21,000 clones in its table, and about 43% of those were observed once. The top ten clonotypes cover approximately 1.6% of the sample.

The sample's time point, from its label and the paper: cells obtained before transplantation from donor or recipient. In mixed lymphocyte reactions, 200,000 CFSE-labeled pre-transplant responders were plated with 200,000 irradiated violet-dye-labeled stimulators and cultured for 5 to 6 days. Proliferating CD3+CD4+CFSE-low and CD3+CD8+CFSE-low responder cells were FACS-sorted on a BD Influx sorter after the mixed lymphocyte reaction. These data are taken from a study of graft-versus-host responses after intestinal transplantation (dated by TCRdb to the early 2020s). Study-level background: Recipients received multivisceral, liver-intestinal, or isolated intestinal transplants. A cohort of 24 intestinal transplant recipients, including one retransplant, was enrolled, and 3 patients lacking pretransplant specimens were excluded. Alloreactive clones were identified by sequencing pre-transplant mixed lymphocyte reaction products and comparing these products with unstimulated pre-transplant donor and recipient T cells. Anti-thymocyte globulin induction was given to all recipients, followed by maintenance tacrolimus and steroids for about 3 years. Instead of going to the commercial service, samples from three later patients were sequenced in-house on an Illumina MiSeq and processed with MiXCR. Donor T cell macrochimerism was defined as a peak of at least 4% donor T cells among recipient peripheral blood mononuclear cells. After intestinal transplantation, graft-versus-host and host-versus-graft alloreactive T cell clones were followed in the graft, circulation and bone marrow using bulk TCR-beta CDR3 sequencing. Results the study describes overall, beyond this receptor: Peak levels of circulating GvH clones were associated with declines in HvG clones early after transplant. The conclusions were limited by the relatively low number and heterogeneity of the intestinal transplant patients. GvH clones were detected in recipient bone marrow, and some appeared earlier in ileal mucosa or blood, consistent with an intestinal mucosal origin. In patients with donor T cell macrochimerism, the allografts had high GvH to HvG T cell clonal ratios.

The germline V gene encodes CDR1 SGHRS and CDR2 YFSETQ. V is shortened by 7 bases, J by 1 base, and the region joining them spans 11 bases. Spanning cysteine to phenylalanine, the CDR3 consists of 13 amino acids. Only CDR3 DNA remains: 39 bases, in frame from the first base. The source was alloreactive CD8+ T cells from a mixed lymphocyte reaction culture, collected before intestinal transplant. The cell subset or site tag for this specimen amounts to: CFSE-low proliferating T cells sorted from roughly 6-day pre-transplant mixed lymphocyte reaction (GvH or HvG direction). The sequence links TRBV5-1 to TRBJ1-1, with TRBD1 as a weak D call on 5 bases. This receptor was obtained from a human patient who received an intestinal transplant. The nucleotide sequence is TGCGCCAGCCAGGGATTTTCGAACACTGAAGCTTTCTTT. Translated, it gives CASQGFSNTEAFF.